This T cell receptor (beta chain) was captured in a study of identical twins. Germline values: CDR1 DFQATT, CDR2 SNEGSKA (reference sequence). The CDR3 has 16 amino acids. Between the trimmed V and J ends, which lost 0 bases and 0 bases, there was a span of 12 bases. A universal primer site was created by template switching, with the cDNA bearing unique molecular identifiers. TCRdb re-derived calls from the 5' RACE reads in MiXCR, one entry per CDR3 protein. The table lists 310,000 or so distinct CDR3 sequences, roughly 9.7% of them singletons, with about 7.1% in the top ten. A further study also used this sample, focusing on yellow fever vaccine responses in identical twins.

The rearrangement links TRBV20-1 to TRBJ2-1, with unresolved D. The sequenced sample consisted of CD8+ T cells sorted from blood. The TCR originated in a woman aged 18-35 years in good health. The CDR3 DNA sequence: TGCAGTGCTAGAGATCTGGTCTTGAACTCCTACAATGAGCAGTTCTTC. Amino acid sequence: CSARDLVLNSYNEQFF.